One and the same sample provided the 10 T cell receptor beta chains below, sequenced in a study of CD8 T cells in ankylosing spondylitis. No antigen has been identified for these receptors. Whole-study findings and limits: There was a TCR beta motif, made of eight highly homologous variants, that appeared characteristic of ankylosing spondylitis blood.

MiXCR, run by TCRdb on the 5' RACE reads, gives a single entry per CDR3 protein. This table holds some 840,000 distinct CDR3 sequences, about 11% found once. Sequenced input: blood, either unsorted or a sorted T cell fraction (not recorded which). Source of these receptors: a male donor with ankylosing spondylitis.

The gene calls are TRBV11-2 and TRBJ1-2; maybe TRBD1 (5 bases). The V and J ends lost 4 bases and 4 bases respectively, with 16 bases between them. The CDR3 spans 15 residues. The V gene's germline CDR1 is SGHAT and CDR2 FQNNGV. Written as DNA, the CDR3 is TGTGCCAGCAGCTCCCCCAGAACAGGCCTCTATGGCTACACCTTC. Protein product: CASSSPRTGLYGYTF. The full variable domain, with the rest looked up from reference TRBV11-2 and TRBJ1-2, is EAGVAQSPRYKIIEKRQSVAFWCNPISGHATLYWYQQILGQGPKLLIQFQNNGVVDDSQLPKDRFSAERLKGVDSTLKIQPAKLEDSAVYLCASSSPRTGLYGYTFGSGTRLTVV.

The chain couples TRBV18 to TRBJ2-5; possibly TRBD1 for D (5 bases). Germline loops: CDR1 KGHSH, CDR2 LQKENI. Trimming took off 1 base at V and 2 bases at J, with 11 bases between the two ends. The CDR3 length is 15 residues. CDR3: CASSPRPGLQETQYF. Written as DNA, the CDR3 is TGTGCCAGCTCACCACGTCCAGGGCTTCAAGAGACCCAGTACTTC.

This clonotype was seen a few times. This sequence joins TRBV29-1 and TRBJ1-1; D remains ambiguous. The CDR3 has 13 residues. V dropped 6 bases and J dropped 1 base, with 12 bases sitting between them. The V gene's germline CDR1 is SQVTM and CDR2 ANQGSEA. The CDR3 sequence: CSVQGPGNTEAFF. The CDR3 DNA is TGCAGCGTCCAAGGACCCGGGAACACTGAAGCTTTCTTT.

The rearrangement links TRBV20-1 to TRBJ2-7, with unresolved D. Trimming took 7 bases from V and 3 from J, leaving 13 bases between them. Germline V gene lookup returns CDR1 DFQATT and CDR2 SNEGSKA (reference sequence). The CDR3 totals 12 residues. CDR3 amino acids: CSGSTGNYEQYF. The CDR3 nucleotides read TGCAGTGGCTCGACTGGGAACTACGAGCAGTACTTC.

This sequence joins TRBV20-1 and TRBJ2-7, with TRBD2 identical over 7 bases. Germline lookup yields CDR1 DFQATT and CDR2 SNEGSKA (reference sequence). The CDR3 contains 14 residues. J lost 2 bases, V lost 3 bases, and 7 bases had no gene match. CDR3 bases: TGCAGTGCTAGTCTCGCGACTAGCCCCTACGAGCAGTACTTC. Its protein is CSASLATSPYEQYF.

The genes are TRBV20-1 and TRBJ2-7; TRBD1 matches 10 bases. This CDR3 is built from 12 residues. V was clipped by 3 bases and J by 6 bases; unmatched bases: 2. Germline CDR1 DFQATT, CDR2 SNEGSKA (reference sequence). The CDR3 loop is CSASWTGGEQYF. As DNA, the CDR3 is TGCAGTGCTAGTTGGACAGGGGGCGAGCAGTACTTC.

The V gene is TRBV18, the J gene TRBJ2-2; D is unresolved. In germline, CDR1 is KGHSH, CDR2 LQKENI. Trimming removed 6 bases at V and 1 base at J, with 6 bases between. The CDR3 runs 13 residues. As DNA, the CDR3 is TGTGCCAGCTCCAACATGAACACCGGGGAGCTGTTTTTT. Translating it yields CASSNMNTGELFF.

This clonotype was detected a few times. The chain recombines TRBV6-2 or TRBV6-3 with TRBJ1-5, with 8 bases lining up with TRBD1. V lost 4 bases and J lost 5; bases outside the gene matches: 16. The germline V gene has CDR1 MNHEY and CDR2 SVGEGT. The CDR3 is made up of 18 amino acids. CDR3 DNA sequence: TGTGCCAGCAGTTCCAGACCTTTCGACAGGGGACTCTATCAGCCCCAGCATTTT. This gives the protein CASSSRPFDRGLYQPQHF.

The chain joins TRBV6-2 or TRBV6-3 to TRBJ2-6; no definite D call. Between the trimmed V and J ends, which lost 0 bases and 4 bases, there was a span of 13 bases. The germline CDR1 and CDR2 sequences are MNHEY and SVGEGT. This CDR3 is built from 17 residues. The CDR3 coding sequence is TGTGCCAGCAGTTACTCGTTGTCCGGGTCCGGGGCCAACGTCCTGACTTTC. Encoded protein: CASSYSLSGSGANVLTF.

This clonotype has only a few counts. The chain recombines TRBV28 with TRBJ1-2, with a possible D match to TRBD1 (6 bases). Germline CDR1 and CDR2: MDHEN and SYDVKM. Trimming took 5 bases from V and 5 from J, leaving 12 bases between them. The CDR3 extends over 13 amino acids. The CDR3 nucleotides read TGTGCCAGCAGTGTACAGGGCTATTATGGCTACACCTTC. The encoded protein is CASSVQGYYGYTF.